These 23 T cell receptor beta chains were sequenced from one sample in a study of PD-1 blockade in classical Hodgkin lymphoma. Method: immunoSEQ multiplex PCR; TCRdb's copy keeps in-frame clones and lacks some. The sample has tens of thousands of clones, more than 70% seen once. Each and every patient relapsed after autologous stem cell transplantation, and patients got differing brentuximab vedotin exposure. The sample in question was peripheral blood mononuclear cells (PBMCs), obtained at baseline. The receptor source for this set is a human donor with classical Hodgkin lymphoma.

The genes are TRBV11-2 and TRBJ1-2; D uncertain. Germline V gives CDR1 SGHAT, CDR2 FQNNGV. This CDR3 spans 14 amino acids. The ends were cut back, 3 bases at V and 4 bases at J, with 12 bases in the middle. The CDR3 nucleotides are TGTGCCAGCAGCTTTCCGAATGATCCCTATGGCTACACCTTC. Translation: CASSFPNDPYGYTF.

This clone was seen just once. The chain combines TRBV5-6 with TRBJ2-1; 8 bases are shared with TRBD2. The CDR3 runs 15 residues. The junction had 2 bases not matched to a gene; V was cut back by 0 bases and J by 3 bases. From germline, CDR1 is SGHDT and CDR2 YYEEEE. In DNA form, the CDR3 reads TGTGCCAGCAGCTTGGGTCTAGCGGGCTACAATGAGCAGTTCTTC. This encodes CASSLGLAGYNEQFF.

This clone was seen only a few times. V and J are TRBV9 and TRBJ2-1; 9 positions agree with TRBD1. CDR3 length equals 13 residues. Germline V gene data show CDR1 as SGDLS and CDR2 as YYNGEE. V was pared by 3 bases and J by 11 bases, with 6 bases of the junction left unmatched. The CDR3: CASSARTGGQQFF. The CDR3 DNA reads TGTGCCAGCAGCGCAAGAACAGGGGGCCAGCAGTTCTTC.

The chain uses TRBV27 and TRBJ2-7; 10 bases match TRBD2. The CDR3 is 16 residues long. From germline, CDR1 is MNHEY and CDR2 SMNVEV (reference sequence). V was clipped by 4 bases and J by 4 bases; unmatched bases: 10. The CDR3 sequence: CASSSLTSGVGYEQYF. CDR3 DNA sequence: TGTGCCAGCAGTTCCTTAACTAGCGGGGTGGGGTACGAGCAGTACTTC.

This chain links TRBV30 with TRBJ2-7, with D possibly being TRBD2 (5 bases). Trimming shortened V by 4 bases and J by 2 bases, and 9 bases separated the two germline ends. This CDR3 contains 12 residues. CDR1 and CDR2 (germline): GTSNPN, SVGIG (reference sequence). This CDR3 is CAWTEGTYEQYF. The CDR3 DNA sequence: TGTGCCTGGACCGAGGGTACCTACGAGCAGTACTTC.

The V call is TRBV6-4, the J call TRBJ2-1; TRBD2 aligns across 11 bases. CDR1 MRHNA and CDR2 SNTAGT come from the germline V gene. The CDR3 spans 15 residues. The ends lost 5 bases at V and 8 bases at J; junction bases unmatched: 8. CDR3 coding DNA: TGTGCCAGCAGTACCACCCTAGCGGGAGGCGATGAGCAGTTCTTC. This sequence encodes CASSTTLAGGDEQFF.

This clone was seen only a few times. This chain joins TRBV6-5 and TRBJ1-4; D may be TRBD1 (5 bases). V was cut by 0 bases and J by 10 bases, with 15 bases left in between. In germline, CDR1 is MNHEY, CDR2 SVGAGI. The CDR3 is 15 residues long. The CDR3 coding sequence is TGTGCCAGCAGTTACTCGGCAGGGCCGGGCGGAAAACTGTTTTTT. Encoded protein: CASSYSAGPGGKLFF.

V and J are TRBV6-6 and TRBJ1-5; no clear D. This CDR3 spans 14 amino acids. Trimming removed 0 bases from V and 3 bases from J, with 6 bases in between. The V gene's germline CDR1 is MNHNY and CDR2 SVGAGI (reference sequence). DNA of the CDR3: TGTGCCAGCAGTTACTCCGGGGACAATCAGCCCCAGCATTTT. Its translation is CASSYSGDNQPQHF.

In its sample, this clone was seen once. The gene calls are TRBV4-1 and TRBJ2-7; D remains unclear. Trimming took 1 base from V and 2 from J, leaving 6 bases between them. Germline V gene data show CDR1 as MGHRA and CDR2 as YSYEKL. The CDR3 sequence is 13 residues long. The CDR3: CASSQGSTYEQYF. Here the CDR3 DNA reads TGCGCCAGCAGCCAAGGTAGCACCTACGAGCAGTACTTC.

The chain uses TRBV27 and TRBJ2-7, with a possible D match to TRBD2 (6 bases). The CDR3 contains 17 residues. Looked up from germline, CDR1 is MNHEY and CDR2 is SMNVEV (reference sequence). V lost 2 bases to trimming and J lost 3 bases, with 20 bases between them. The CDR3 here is CASSLRLVTGASYEQYF. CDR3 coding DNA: TGTGCCAGCAGTTTACGCTTAGTAACGGGAGCTAGCTACGAGCAGTACTTC.

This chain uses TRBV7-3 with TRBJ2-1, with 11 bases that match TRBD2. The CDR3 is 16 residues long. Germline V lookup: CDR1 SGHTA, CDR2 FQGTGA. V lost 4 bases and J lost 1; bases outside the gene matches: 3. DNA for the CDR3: TGTGCCAGCAGCTCACTAGCGGGAGCGTCCTACAATGAGCAGTTCTTC. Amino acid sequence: CASSSLAGASYNEQFF.

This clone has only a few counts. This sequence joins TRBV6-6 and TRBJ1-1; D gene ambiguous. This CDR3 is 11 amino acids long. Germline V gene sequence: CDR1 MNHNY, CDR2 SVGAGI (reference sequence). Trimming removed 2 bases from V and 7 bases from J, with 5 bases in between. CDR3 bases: TGTGCCAGCAGTTACAGGGATGAAGCTTTCTTT. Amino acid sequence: CASSYRDEAFF.

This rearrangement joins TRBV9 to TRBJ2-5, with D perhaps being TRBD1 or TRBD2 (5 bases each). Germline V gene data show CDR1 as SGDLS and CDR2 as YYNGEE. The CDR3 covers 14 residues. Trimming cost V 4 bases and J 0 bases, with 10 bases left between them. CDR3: CASSLRGDQETQYF. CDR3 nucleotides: TGTGCCAGCAGCCTGAGGGGCGACCAAGAGACCCAGTACTTC.

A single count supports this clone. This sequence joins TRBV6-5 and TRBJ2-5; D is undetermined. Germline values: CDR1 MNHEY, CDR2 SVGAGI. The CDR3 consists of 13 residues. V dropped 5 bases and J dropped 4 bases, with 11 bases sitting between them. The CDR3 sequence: CASSPYSGETQYF. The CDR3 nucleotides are TGTGCCAGCAGTCCCTACAGTGGAGAGACCCAGTACTTC.

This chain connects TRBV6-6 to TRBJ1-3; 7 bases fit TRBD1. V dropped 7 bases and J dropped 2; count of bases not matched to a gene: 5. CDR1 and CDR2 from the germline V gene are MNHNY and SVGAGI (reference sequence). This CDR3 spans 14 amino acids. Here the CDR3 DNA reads TGTGCCAGCATCCCGGGACAGACTGGAAACACCATATATTTT. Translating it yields CASIPGQTGNTIYF.

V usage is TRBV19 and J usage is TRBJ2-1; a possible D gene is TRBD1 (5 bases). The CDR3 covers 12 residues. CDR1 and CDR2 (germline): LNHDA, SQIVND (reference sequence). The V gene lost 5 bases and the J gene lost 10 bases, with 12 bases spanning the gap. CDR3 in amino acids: CASSWGFQEQFF. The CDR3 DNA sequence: TGTGCCAGTAGTTGGGGCTTCCAGGAGCAGTTCTTC.

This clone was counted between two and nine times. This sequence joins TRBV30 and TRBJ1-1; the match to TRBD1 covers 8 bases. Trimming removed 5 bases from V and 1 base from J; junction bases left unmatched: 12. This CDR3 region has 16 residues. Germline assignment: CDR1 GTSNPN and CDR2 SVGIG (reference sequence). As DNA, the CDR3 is TGTGCCTGGTCTTGGACAGGGAGTATGGCGAACACTGAAGCTTTCTTT. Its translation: CAWSWTGSMANTEAFF.

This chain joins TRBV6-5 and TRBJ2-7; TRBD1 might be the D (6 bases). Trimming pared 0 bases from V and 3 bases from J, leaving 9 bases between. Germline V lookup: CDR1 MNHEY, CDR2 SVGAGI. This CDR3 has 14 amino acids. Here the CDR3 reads CASSYSSQGYEQYF. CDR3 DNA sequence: TGTGCCAGCAGTTACTCCTCACAGGGCTACGAGCAGTACTTC.

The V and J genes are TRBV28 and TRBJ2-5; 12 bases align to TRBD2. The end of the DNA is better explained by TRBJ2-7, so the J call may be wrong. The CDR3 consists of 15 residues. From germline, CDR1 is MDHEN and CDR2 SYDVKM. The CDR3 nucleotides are TGTGCCAGCAGTTCCCGACTAGCGGGAGTCAACGAGCAGTACTTC. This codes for CASSSRLAGVNEQYF.

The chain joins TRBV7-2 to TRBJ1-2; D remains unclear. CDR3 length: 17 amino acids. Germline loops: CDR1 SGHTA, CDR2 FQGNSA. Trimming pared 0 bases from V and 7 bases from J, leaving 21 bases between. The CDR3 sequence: CASSLAGASLQRSGYTF. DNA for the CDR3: TGTGCCAGCAGCTTAGCGGGCGCCAGCCTCCAAAGGAGTGGCTACACCTTC.

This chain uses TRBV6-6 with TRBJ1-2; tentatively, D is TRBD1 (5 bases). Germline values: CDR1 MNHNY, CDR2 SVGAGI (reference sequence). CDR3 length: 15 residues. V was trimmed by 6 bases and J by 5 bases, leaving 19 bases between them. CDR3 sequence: CASSSRMRDHYGYTF. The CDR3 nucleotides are TGTGCCAGCAGCTCCCGGATGAGGGACCATTATGGCTACACCTTC.

The CDR3 nucleotides read TGTGCCAGCAGCTTAGATCCCGCCGTGGGGGAGCAGTACTTC. It encodes CASSLDPAVGEQYF. This chain uses TRBV7-2 with TRBJ2-7, with D unresolved. Trimming removed 1 base at V and 7 bases at J, with 14 bases between. CDR3 length equals 14 residues. The germline V gene encodes CDR1 SGHTA and CDR2 FQGNSA.

This chain's CDR3 is CASRAVVASNEKLFF. The CDR3 DNA is TGTGCCAGCCGAGCGGTAGTGGCCTCTAATGAAAAACTGTTTTTT. The gene calls are TRBV6-6 and TRBJ1-4; no firm D call. Germline CDR1 and CDR2: MNHNY and SVGAGI (reference sequence). V was shortened by 8 bases and J by 3 bases, with 16 bases between the two germline ends. The CDR3 consists of 15 residues.